This note documents a single T cell receptor (beta chain) sequence. Donors were given nivolumab, ipilimumab, aspirin, low-dose cyclophosphamide and low-dose radiotherapy. The data belong to a study of low-dose radiotherapy and immunotherapy resistance in tumors. Looking at the study overall: Those assigned to Cohort 2 were treated with 1 Gy per fraction every two weeks (13 Gy in total over 26 weeks). While receiving nivolumab 240 mg every two weeks, patients also received ipilimumab 1 mg/kg every six weeks, both intravenously.

Priming of first-strand cDNA relied on TRAV- and TRBV-specific primers (covering alpha and beta chains). TCRs underwent roughly 19 PCR cycles of amplification with a constant-region primer and V-primer adapter. Isolated mRNA underwent amplification via in vitro transcription. TCRdb re-derived calls from the reads in MiXCR, one entry per CDR3 protein. The repertoire includes 6,500 to 8,500 distinct CDR3 sequences, around 53% of them detected once, and roughly 13% sits in the top ten. Germline-derived CDR1 and CDR2 are SGHAT and FQNNGV. The trim removed 4 bases at V and 0 bases at J, leaving 4 bases unmatched. The CDR3 extends over 15 amino acids.

This rearrangement joins TRBV11-2 to TRBJ2-7, with 9 bases matching TRBD1. The clonotype originates from a human donor with advanced metastatic prostate, ovarian, gallbladder or colorectal cancer (not recorded which). This table probably holds off-target reads from a library built for another chain. The CDR3 DNA reads TGTGCCAGCAGCTCATTGGACAGGGGCTCCTACGAGCAGTACTTC. It codes for CASSSLDRGSYEQYF.